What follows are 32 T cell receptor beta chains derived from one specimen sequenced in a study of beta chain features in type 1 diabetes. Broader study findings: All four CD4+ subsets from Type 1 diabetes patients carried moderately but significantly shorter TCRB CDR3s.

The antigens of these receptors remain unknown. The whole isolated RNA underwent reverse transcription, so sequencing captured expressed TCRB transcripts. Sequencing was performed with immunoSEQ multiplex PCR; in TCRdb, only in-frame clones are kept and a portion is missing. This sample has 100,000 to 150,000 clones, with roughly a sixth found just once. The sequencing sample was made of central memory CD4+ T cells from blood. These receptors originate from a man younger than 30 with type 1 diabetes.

CDR3 sequence: CSVEGGWGYTF. CDR3 bases: TGCAGCGTTGAAGGCGGCTGGGGCTACACCTTC. This chain uses TRBV29-1 with TRBJ1-2; D is undetermined. Per germline, CDR1 SQVTM and CDR2 ANQGSEA. CDR3 length: 11 amino acids. The V and J ends lost 1 base and 8 bases respectively, with 8 bases between them.

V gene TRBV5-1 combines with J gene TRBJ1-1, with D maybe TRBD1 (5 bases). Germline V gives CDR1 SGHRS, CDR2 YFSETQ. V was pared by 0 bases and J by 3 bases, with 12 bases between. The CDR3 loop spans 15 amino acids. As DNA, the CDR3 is TGCGCCAGCAGCTTGGGCGGGGACGCCGACACTGAAGCTTTCTTT. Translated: CASSLGGDADTEAFF.

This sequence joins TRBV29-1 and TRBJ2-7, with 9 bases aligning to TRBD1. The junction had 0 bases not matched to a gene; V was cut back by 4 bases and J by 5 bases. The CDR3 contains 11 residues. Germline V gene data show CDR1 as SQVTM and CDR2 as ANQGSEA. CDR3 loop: CSVGTGDEQYF. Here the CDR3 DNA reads TGCAGCGTTGGGACAGGGGACGAGCAGTACTTC.

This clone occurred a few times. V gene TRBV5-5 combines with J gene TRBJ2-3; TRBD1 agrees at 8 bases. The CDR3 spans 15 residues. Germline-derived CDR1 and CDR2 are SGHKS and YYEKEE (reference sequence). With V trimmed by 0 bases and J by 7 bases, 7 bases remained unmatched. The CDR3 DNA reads TGTGCCAGCAGCTTGGATTGGACAGGGCTAAATACGCAGTATTTT. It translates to CASSLDWTGLNTQYF.

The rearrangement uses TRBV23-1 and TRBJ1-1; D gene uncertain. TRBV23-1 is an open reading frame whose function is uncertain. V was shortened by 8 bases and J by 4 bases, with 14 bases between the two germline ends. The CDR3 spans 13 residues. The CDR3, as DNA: TGCGCCAGCCGGGGTAGCGAAAGCACTGAAGCTTTCTTT. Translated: CASRGSESTEAFF.

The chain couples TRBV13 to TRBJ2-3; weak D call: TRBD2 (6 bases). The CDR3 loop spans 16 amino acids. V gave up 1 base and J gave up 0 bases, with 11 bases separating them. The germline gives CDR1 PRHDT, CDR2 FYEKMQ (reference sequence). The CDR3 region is CASSLDSGTSTDTQYF. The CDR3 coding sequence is TGTGCCAGCAGCTTAGATTCAGGGACTAGCACAGATACGCAGTATTTT.

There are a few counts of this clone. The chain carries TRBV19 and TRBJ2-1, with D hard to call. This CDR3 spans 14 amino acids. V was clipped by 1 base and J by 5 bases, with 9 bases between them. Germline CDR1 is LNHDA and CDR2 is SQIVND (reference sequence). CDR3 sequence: CASSIGRHNNEQFF. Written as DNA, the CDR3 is TGTGCCAGTAGTATAGGACGGCACAACAATGAGCAGTTCTTC.

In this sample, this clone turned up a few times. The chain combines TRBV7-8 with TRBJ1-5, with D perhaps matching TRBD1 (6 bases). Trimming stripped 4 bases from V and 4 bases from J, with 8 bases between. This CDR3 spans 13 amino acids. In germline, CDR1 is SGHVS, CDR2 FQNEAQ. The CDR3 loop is CASSWTDNQPQHF. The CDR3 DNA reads TGTGCCAGCAGCTGGACAGATAATCAGCCCCAGCATTTT.

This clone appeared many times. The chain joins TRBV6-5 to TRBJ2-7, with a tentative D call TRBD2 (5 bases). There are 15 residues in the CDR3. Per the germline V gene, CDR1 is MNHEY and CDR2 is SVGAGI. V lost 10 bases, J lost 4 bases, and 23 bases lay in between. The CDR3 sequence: CATVSKGGPGYEQYF. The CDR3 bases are TGTGCCACCGTCTCGAAAGGAGGCCCGGGGTACGAGCAGTACTTC.

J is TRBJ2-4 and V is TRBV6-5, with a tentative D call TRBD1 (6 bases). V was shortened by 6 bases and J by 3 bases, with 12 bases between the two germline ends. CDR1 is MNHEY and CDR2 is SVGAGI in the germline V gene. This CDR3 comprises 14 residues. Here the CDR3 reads CASSSGQIKNIQYF. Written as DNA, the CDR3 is TGTGCCAGCAGCTCGGGACAAATCAAAAACATTCAGTACTTC.

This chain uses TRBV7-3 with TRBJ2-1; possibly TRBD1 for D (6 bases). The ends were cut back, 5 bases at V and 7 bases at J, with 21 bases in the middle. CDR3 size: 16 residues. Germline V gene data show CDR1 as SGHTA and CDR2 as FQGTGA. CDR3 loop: CASSPRLSTGLNEQFF. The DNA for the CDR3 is TGTGCCAGCAGCCCTCGCCTGTCGACAGGCTTAAATGAGCAGTTCTTC.

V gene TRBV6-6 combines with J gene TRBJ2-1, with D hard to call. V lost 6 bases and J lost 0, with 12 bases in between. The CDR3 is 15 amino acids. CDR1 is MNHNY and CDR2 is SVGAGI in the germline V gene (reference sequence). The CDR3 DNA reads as TGTGCCAGCAGCCCTAGACCGAGCTCCTACAATGAGCAGTTCTTC. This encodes CASSPRPSSYNEQFF.

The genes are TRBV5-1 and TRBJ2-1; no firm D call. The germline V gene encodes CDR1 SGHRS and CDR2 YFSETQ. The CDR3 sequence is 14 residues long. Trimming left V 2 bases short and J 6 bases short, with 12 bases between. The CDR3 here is CASSLRVGSNEQFF. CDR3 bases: TGCGCCAGCAGCTTACGAGTAGGGTCCAATGAGCAGTTCTTC.

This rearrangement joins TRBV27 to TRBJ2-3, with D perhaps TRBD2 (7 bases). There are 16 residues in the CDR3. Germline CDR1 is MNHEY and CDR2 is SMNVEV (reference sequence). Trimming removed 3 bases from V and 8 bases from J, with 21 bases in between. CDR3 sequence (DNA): TGTGCCAGCAGTTTCGCGGTAGCGGGCAAGGGGGGTACGCAGTATTTT. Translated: CASSFAVAGKGGTQYF.

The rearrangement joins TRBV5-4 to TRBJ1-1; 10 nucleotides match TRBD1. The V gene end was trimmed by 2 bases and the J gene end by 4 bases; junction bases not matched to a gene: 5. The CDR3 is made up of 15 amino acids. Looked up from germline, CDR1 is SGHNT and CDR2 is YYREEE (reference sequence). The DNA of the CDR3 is TGTGCCAGCAGCTTTATGGACAGGGGGAGCACTGAAGCTTTCTTT. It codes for CASSFMDRGSTEAFF.

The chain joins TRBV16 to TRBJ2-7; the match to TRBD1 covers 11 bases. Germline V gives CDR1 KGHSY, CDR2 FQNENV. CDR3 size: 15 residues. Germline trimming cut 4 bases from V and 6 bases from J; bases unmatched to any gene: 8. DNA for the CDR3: TGTGCCAGCAGCCCCTTGGGACAGGGGGTGGGCGAGCAGTACTTC. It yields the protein CASSPLGQGVGEQYF.

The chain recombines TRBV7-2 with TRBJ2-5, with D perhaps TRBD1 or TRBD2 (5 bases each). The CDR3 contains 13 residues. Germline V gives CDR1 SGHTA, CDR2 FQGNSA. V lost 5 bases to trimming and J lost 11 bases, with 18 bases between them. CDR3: CASSPGATQRQYF. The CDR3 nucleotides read TGTGCCAGCAGCCCCGGGGCGACCCAGCGGCAGTACTTC.

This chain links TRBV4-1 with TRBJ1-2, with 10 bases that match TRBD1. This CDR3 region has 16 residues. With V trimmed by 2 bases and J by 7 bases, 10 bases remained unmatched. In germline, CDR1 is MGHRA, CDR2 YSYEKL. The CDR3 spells CASSQPPRDRGFGYTF. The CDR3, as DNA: TGCGCCAGCAGCCAACCCCCGAGGGACAGGGGATTTGGCTACACCTTC.

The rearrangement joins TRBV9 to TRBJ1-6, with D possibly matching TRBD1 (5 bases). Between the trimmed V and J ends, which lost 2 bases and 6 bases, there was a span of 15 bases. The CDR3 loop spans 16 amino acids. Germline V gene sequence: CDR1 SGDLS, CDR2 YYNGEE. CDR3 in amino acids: CASSVQASQGNSPLHF. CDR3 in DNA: TGTGCCAGCAGCGTGCAGGCAAGCCAGGGTAATTCACCCCTCCACTTT.

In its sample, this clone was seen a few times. CDR3 residues: CSGAEASGGDNEQFF. In DNA, the CDR3 is TGCAGCGGTGCTGAGGCTAGCGGGGGGGACAATGAGCAGTTCTTC. The V gene is TRBV29-1, the J gene TRBJ2-1, with TRBD2 matching 12 bases. The trim removed 7 bases at V and 5 bases at J, leaving 9 bases unmatched. Germline V gives CDR1 SQVTM, CDR2 ANQGSEA. There are 15 residues in the CDR3.

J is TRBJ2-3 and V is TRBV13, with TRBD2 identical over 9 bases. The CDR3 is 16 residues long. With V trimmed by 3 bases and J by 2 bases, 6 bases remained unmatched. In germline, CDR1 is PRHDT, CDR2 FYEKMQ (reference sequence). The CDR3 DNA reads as TGTGCCAGCAGCTTTCGGCTAGCGGGGACCACAGATACGCAGTATTTT. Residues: CASSFRLAGTTDTQYF.

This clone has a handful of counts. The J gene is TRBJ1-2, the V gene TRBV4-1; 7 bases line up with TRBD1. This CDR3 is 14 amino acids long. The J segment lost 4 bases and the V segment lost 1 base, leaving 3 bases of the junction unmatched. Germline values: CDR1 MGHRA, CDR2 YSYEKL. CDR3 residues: CASSQVGQPYGYTF. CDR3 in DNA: TGCGCCAGCAGCCAAGTGGGACAGCCCTATGGCTACACCTTC.

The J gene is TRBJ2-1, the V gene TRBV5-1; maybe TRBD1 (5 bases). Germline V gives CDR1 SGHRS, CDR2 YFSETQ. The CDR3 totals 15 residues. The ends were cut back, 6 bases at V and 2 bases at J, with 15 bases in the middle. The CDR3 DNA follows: TGCGCCAGCAAGGACAATCCAGTAGCCTACAATGAGCAGTTCTTC. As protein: CASKDNPVAYNEQFF. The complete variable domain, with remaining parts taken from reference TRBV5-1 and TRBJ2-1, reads KAGVTQTPRYLIKTRGQQVTLSCSPISGHRSVSWYQQTPGQGLQFLFEYFSETQRNKGNFPGRFSGRQFSNSRSEMNVSTLELGDSALYLCASKDNPVAYNEQFFGPGTRLTVL.

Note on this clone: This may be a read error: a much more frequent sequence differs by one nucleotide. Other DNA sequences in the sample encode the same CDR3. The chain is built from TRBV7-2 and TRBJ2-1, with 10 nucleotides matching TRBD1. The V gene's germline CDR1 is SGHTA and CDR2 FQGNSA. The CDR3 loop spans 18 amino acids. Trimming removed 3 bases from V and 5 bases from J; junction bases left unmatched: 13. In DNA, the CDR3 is TGTGCCAGCAGCTTTGTAGAGAATCCGGGACAGGGGCACAATGAGCAGTTCTTC. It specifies CASSFVENPGQGHNEQFF.

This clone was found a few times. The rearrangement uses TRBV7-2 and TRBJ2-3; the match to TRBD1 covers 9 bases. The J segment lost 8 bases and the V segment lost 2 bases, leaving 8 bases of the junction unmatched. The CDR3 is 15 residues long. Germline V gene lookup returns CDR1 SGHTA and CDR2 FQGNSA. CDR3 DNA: TGTGCCAGCAGCTTAACACAGGGGGCAGAGGCTACGCAGTATTTT. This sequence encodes CASSLTQGAEATQYF. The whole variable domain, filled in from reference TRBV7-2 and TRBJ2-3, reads GAGVSQSPSNKVTEKGKDVELRCDPISGHTALYWYRQSLGQGLEFLIYFQGNSAPDKSGLPSDRFSAERTGGSVSTLTIQRTQQEDSAVYLCASSLTQGAEATQYFGPGTRLTVL.

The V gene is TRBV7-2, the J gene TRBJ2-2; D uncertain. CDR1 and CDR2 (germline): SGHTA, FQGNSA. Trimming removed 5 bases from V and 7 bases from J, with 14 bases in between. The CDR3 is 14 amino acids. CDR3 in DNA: TGTGCCAGCAGCCATACAGCAGGCGGCGGGGAGCTGTTTTTT. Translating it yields CASSHTAGGGELFF. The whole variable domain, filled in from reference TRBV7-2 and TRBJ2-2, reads GAGVSQSPSNKVTEKGKDVELRCDPISGHTALYWYRQSLGQGLEFLIYFQGNSAPDKSGLPSDRFSAERTGGSVSTLTIQRTQQEDSAVYLCASSHTAGGGELFFGEGSRLTVL.

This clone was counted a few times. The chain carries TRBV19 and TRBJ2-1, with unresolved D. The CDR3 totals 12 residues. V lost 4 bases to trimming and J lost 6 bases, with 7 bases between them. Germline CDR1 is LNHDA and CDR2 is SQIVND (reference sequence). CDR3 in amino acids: CASSNELNEQFF. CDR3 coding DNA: TGTGCCAGTAGTAACGAGCTCAATGAGCAGTTCTTC.

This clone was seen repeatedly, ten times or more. In DNA, the CDR3 is TGCGCCAGCAGCTCCACACGCGGGGGTTTCAATGAGCAGTTCTTC. Protein: CASSSTRGGFNEQFF. This chain connects TRBV5-1 to TRBJ2-1; 7 bases are a match to TRBD2. The ends lost 3 bases at V and 6 bases at J; junction bases unmatched: 9. The length of the CDR3 is 15 residues. Germline CDR1 SGHRS, CDR2 YFSETQ.

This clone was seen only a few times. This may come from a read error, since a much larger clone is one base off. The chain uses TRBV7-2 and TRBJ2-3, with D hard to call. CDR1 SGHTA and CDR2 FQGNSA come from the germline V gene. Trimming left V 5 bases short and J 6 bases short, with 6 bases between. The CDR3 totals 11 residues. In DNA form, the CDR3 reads TGTGCCAGCAGCCGGGTGGATACGCAGTATTTT. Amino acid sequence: CASSRVDTQYF. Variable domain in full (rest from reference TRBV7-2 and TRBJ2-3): GAGVSQSPSNKVTEKGKDVELRCDPISGHTALYWYRQSLGQGLEFLIYFQGNSAPDKSGLPSDRFSAERTGGSVSTLTIQRTQQEDSAVYLCASSRVDTQYFGPGTRLTVL.

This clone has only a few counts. CDR3 in DNA: TGTGCCAGCAGCATTGGGACTTCCCTCACAGATACGCAGTATTTT. Its protein is CASSIGTSLTDTQYF. V and J are TRBV7-2 and TRBJ2-3, with a possible D match to TRBD2 (6 bases). The V end was cut by 5 bases, the J end by 2 bases, with 14 bases between. From germline, CDR1 is SGHTA and CDR2 FQGNSA. The CDR3 totals 15 residues. Supplemented by reference TRBV7-2 and TRBJ2-3, the full variable domain reads GAGVSQSPSNKVTEKGKDVELRCDPISGHTALYWYRQSLGQGLEFLIYFQGNSAPDKSGLPSDRFSAERTGGSVSTLTIQRTQQEDSAVYLCASSIGTSLTDTQYFGPGTRLTVL.

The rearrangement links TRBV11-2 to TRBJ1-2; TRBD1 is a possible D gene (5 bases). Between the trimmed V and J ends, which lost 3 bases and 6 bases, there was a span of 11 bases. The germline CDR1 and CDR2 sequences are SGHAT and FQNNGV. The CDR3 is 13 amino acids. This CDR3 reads CASSFLTANGYTF. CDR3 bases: TGTGCCAGCAGCTTCTTGACAGCGAATGGCTACACCTTC.

The CDR3 loop is CASSPPAGVQYF. The DNA of the CDR3 is TGTGCCAGCTCACCACCGGCCGGTGTGCAGTATTTT. The chain uses TRBV18 and TRBJ2-3; D is unclear. The CDR3 runs to 12 residues. The germline gives CDR1 KGHSH, CDR2 LQKENI. Trimming pared 0 bases from V and 11 bases from J, leaving 9 bases between.